This note documents a single TCR beta chain sequence. Its target is unknown. Germline-derived CDR1 and CDR2 are SQVTM and ANQGSEA. The CDR3 has 15 amino acids. Trimming removed 1 base from V and 3 bases from J; junction bases left unmatched: 6. PCR primers comprised 60 Vbeta and 13 Jbeta primers. The repertoire was sequenced with immunoSEQ multiplex PCR; TCRdb's copy has only in-frame clones and lacks some. This sample yields about 120,000 clones, of which roughly 80% are seen a single time; about 11% belongs to the top ten. The entry originates in a study of cytomegalovirus exposure and HLA in healthy donors. Study summary: Counted in an early data release were 85 million or so unique TCRs from HLA-typed donors. The Caucasian-associated ancestry cluster contained 81% of the approximately 390 genotyped donors. Study results and caveats: Further analysis was carried out later, and it showed several of the most significant clusters appearing linked to common viral pathogens.

Sequencing was done on a sample of PBMCs. The rearrangement joins TRBV29-1 to TRBJ2-3; 8 bases are a match to TRBD2. This sequence originates from a man under 40 in good health and CMV-seropositive. This CDR3 is CSVEGVAGRTDTQYF. The CDR3 bases are TGCAGCGTTGAAGGGGTAGCGGGACGAACAGATACGCAGTATTTT.